Listed below are T cell receptor beta chains from one sample, sequenced in a study of T cell clonotyping in hematopoietic cell transplantation. The table came from immunoSEQ multiplex PCR; TCRdb's copy has only in-frame clones and leaves some out. The table records some 29,000 clones, approximately 86% of them present only once. Sequencing was performed on peripheral blood mononuclear cells, taken before stem cell transplant. The receptor set was obtained from a man between 40 and 49 years old with acute myeloid leukemia. Some clones in this sample may be carry-over from other donors' samples. The CDR3 runs from the conserved cysteine through the conserved F or W. The D gene is left open where the match is weak. Only part of the rows carry a size: once, few, many, or a class if the clone is expanded.

TRBV5-6	.	.	17	TRBJ2-7	CASSLQILAGNVYEQYF	TGTGCCAGCAGCTTGCAGATTCTCGCGGGAAATGTCTACGAGCAGTACTTC
TRBV19	.	.	14	TRBJ2-7	CASRTRVSSYEQYF	TGTGCCAGTAGAACCAGAGTCAGCTCCTACGAGCAGTACTTC
TRBV11-3	.	.	15	TRBJ2-3	CASSLDNYRTDTQYF	TGTGCCAGCAGCTTAGATAACTACCGCACAGATACGCAGTATTTT
TRBV5-4	.	.	13	TRBJ2-1	CASSLRLGNEQFF	TGTGCCAGCAGCTTGCGTTTGGGCAATGAGCAGTTCTTC
TRBV7-9	.	TRBD2	16	TRBJ2-3	CASSLRTSGGTDTQYF	TGTGCCAGCAGCTTAAGGACTAGCGGGGGCACAGATACGCAGTATTTT
TRBV29-1	.	.	11	TRBJ1-1	CSVALNTEAFF	TGCAGCGTCGCCCTGAACACTGAAGCTTTCTTT
TRBV4-3	.	.	16	TRBJ1-5	CASSQDYRVVGQPQHF	TGCGCCAGCAGCCAAGATTACAGGGTAGTAGGTCAGCCCCAGCATTTT
TRBV7-2	medium-sized	.	15	TRBJ1-2	CASSLNRQPNYGYTF	TGTGCCAGCAGCTTGAACCGACAGCCGAACTATGGCTACACCTTC
TRBV29-1	.	TRBD1	14	TRBJ1-2	CSVRDRGAVYGYTF	TGCAGCGTTCGGGACAGGGGAGCTGTCTATGGCTACACCTTC
TRBV15	.	.	17	TRBJ2-2	CATSRDSSSGNTGELFF	TGTGCCACCAGCAGAGATTCGTCGAGCGGGAACACCGGGGAGCTGTTTTTT
TRBV9	.	.	14	TRBJ2-1	CASSAGSSYNEQFF	TGTGCCAGCAGCGCGGGGTCGTCCTACAATGAGCAGTTCTTC